This entry is about one T cell receptor beta chain. Its target is not known. The record originates from a study of T cells after yellow fever vaccination. Study-wide points: A limited proportion of clonotypes was detected within both the CD4 and CD8 compartments. Highly abundant clonotypes carried over from the bulk population could end up in FACS-sorted repertoires as contaminants.

As TCR cDNA was made by 5'RACE template switching, a universal primer site and UMIs were added. Using its own MiXCR run on the 5' RACE reads, TCRdb lists one record per CDR3 protein. The sample records about 400,000 distinct CDR3 sequences, around 10% being singletons. The CDR3 length is 17 residues. The V gene lost 2 bases and the J gene lost 6 bases, with 21 bases spanning the gap. The germline V gene has CDR1 SGDLS and CDR2 YYNGEE. The chain is built from TRBV9 and TRBJ2-1; tentatively, D is TRBD1 or TRBD2 (5 bases each). The sequence was obtained from a man younger than 30 who received the YFV17D yellow fever vaccine. The specimen was PBMCs, collected on the day of the first yellow fever vaccination. The CDR3 is CASSVGTSQRLFNEQFF. In DNA, the CDR3 is TGTGCCAGCAGCGTCGGGACCTCACAAAGGCTATTCAATGAGCAGTTCTTC.